Listed below are T cell receptor beta chains from one sample, sequenced in a study of T cells in Graves' hyperthyroidism and ophthalmopathy. One entry per CDR3 protein, called by TCRdb with MiXCR from the multiplex PCR reads. Among 500,000 or so distinct CDR3 sequences listed, roughly 15% were seen once. Sequencing input: blood. Every receptor here comes from a woman under 40 with Graves' ophthalmopathy. Each CDR3 is given with its conserved first and last residue. Fields, in order: CDR3 length, V gene, J gene, CDR3 protein.

length: 15; V: TRBV20-1; J: TRBJ2-5; CDR3: CSLSRQAATRETQYF
length: 16; V: TRBV24-1; J: TRBJ2-2; CDR3: CATSDSGTKNTGELFF
length: 13; V: TRBV11-2; J: TRBJ2-7; CDR3: CASSLAGTYKQYF
length: 17; V: TRBV28; J: TRBJ1-1; CDR3: CASSFTASVGMNTEAFF
length: 15; V: TRBV27; J: TRBJ1-2; CDR3: CASSFDWGGEEGYTF
length: 16; V: TRBV7-2; J: .; CDR3: CASSPSRTGSYNEQYF
length: 16; V: TRBV11-2; J: TRBJ2-4; CDR3: CASSLGGGRGKNIQYF
length: 14; V: TRBV29-1; J: TRBJ2-7; CDR3: CSVRTGTGVYEQYF
length: 16; V: TRBV28; J: TRBJ2-7; CDR3: CASQTGDSTPRDEQYF
length: 14; V: TRBV4-3; J: TRBJ2-1; CDR3: CASSQAGSSYEQFF
length: 15; V: TRBV11-2; J: TRBJ1-2; CDR3: CASSLNEAGPYGYTF
length: 10; V: TRBV7-9; J: TRBJ2-5; CDR3: CASSGGTQYF
length: 12; V: TRBV7-9; J: TRBJ2-7; CDR3: CASSPNPYEQYF
length: 13; V: TRBV12-3/TRBV12-4; J: TRBJ1-5; CDR3: CASSLMSNQPQHF
length: 17; V: TRBV2; J: TRBJ2-2; CDR3: CASTRTSGGINTGELFF
length: 13; V: TRBV18; J: TRBJ1-4; CDR3: CASSPLSNEKLFF
length: 13; V: TRBV25-1; J: TRBJ2-3; CDR3: CASSEKRVDTQYF
length: 12; V: TRBV20-1; J: TRBJ2-5; CDR3: CSAQGGQETQYF
length: 12; V: TRBV12-3/TRBV12-4; J: TRBJ1-1; CDR3: CASSLVQPEAFF
length: 15; V: TRBV5-1; J: TRBJ1-1; CDR3: CASGPGTGKDTEAFF
length: 15; V: TRBV5-6; J: TRBJ2-2; CDR3: CASNRGTGRTGELFF
length: 13; V: TRBV7-9; J: TRBJ1-5; CDR3: CASSFGFGQPQHF
length: 12; V: TRBV6-2/TRBV6-3; J: TRBJ2-3; CDR3: CASSKEADTQYF
length: 18; V: TRBV6-2/TRBV6-3; J: TRBJ2-7; CDR3: CASRPLFPRRELDYEQYF
length: 11; V: TRBV5-1; J: TRBJ2-4; CDR3: CASSLGDIQYF
length: 11; V: TRBV29-1; J: TRBJ1-1; CDR3: CSVYPGTEAFF
length: 13; V: TRBV20-1; J: TRBJ1-6; CDR3: CSVTEDLPTSLHF
length: 14; V: TRBV12-3/TRBV12-4; J: TRBJ2-3; CDR3: CASSPEGLTDTQYF
length: 14; V: TRBV28; J: TRBJ1-1; CDR3: CASSFWQGGGEAFF
length: 13; V: TRBV6-1; J: TRBJ1-1; CDR3: CASIKPGNTEAFF
length: 12; V: TRBV28; J: TRBJ1-1; CDR3: CASRSLATEAFF
length: 15; V: TRBV10-3; J: TRBJ2-1; CDR3: CAISESSGSYNEQFF
length: 11; V: TRBV6-1; J: TRBJ2-7; CDR3: CASRLGNEQYF
length: 15; V: TRBV5-6; J: TRBJ2-7; CDR3: CASSLGMDSNYEQYF
length: 15; V: TRBV7-9; J: TRBJ2-1; CDR3: CASSLGWTAGNEQFF
length: 14; V: TRBV20-1; J: TRBJ2-3; CDR3: CSARGTGRTDTQYF
length: 14; V: TRBV5-1; J: TRBJ2-7; CDR3: CASSLDRYSYEQYF
length: 15; V: TRBV5-6; J: TRBJ2-1; CDR3: CASSFDRGGWGEQFF
length: 15; V: TRBV11-2; J: TRBJ1-5; CDR3: CASSPNPQGLQPQHF
length: 12; V: TRBV6-1; J: TRBJ2-5; CDR3: CASNYRVETQYF
length: 14; V: TRBV18; J: TRBJ1-2; CDR3: CASSEDPALYGYTF
length: 15; V: TRBV11-2; J: TRBJ2-7; CDR3: CASSLVGSNAFGQYF
length: 14; V: TRBV6-1; J: TRBJ1-1; CDR3: CASTTPGSYPEAFF
length: 15; V: TRBV15; J: TRBJ1-5; CDR3: CATSSGGLSNQPQHF
length: 13; V: TRBV19; J: TRBJ2-7; CDR3: CASSGTGGREQYF
length: 14; V: TRBV28; J: TRBJ1-6; CDR3: CASSQGQLNSPLHF
length: 15; V: TRBV27; J: TRBJ2-3; CDR3: CASSLTGSLADTQYF
length: 15; V: TRBV5-1; J: TRBJ2-3; CDR3: CASSLQGGRTDTQYF
length: 15; V: TRBV6-1; J: TRBJ1-5; CDR3: CASRRGLIQDQPQHF
length: 14; V: TRBV5-5; J: TRBJ2-5; CDR3: CASTLTEYQETQCF
length: 13; V: TRBV28; J: TRBJ1-2; CDR3: CASSTGQGLGYTF
length: 15; V: TRBV11-2; J: TRBJ2-7; CDR3: CASSLGGLAGAEQYF
length: 14; V: TRBV20-1; J: TRBJ2-7; CDR3: CSAVPAELGYEQYF
length: 15; V: TRBV11-1; J: TRBJ2-1; CDR3: CASSLTASGYNEQFF
length: 15; V: TRBV28; J: TRBJ2-7; CDR3: CASSPSGAGVYEQYF